Listed below are T cell receptor beta chains from one sample, sequenced in a study of blood T cells in healthy people across ages. TCRdb recomputed calls from the 5' RACE reads with MiXCR, one row per CDR3 protein. The repertoire has about 580,000 distinct CDR3 sequences, about 45% of them found once; the top ten carry about 26%. The sample taken for sequencing was blood. The receptor set was obtained from a man older than 75 in good health. Both conserved end residues are part of each CDR3. D genes are given only for firm matches. Size is omitted from some rows. Given values are once, few, many or a class for expanded clones.

J	size	D	V	CDR3	DNA
TRBJ2-1	few	NA	TRBV28	CASSGSRAPNEQFF	TGTGCCAGCAGTGGATCCCGGGCCCCAAATGAGCAGTTCTTC
TRBJ2-2	few	NA	TRBV4-2	CASSQDGFGLFF	TGTGCCAGCAGCCAAGATGGTTTCGGGCTGTTTTTT
TRBJ1-2	NA	NA	TRBV4-3	CASSQDGWFYTF	TGCGCCAGCAGCCAAGATGGGTGGTTCTACACCTTC
TRBJ2-7	NA	NA	TRBV23-1	CASNPRFTGDGRMAYEQYF	TGCGCCAGCAACCCGAGATTTACAGGAGACGGGCGTATGGCGTACGAGCAGTACTTC
TRBJ2-7	few	NA	TRBV20-1	CSAKKQGYEQYF	TGCAGTGCAAAGAAACAGGGCTACGAGCAGTACTTC
TRBJ1-2	few	NA	TRBV2	CASSPDGGYGYTF	TGTGCCAGCAGTCCCGACGGAGGGTATGGCTACACCTTC
TRBJ2-5	NA	TRBD1	TRBV20-1	CSAKPPQGAGETQYF	TGCAGTGCAAAACCACCACAGGGGGCAGGGGAGACCCAGTACTTC
TRBJ2-1	few	NA	TRBV20-1	CSAVSVGGSYNEQFF	TGCAGTGCGGTGTCCGTGGGAGGCTCCTACAATGAGCAGTTCTTC
TRBJ1-2	few	NA	TRBV2	CASRTDKNYGYTF	TGTGCCAGCAGGACGGACAAGAACTATGGCTACACCTTC
TRBJ2-3	NA	NA	TRBV7-9	CASSLDMLSGTDTQYF	TGTGCCAGCAGCTTAGATATGCTATCGGGCACAGATACGCAGTATTTT
TRBJ2-3	NA	TRBD1	TRBV15	CATRKTGSTDTQYF	TGTGCCACCAGGAAGACAGGGAGCACAGATACGCAGTATTTT
TRBJ2-4	few	NA	TRBV9	CASSVAVGGRVYF	TGTGCCAGCAGCGTAGCCGTGGGGGGACGGGTGTACTTC
TRBJ2-3	few	NA	TRBV20-1	CSGSGNMATQYF	TGCAGTGGTAGCGGCAATATGGCAACGCAGTATTTT
TRBJ1-5	NA	NA	TRBV4-1	CASAEGKGIRNQPQHF	TGCGCCAGCGCCGAGGGTAAAGGGATTAGGAATCAGCCCCAGCATTTT
TRBJ1-2	NA	TRBD1	TRBV3-1	CASSPNDRGGGYTF	TGTGCCAGCAGCCCAAACGACAGGGGTGGCGGCTACACCTTC
TRBJ2-7	few	TRBD2	TRBV5-5	CASSLIRVLAGSYNEQYF	TGTGCCAGCAGCTTGATTCGGGTACTAGCGGGATCCTACAATGAGCAGTACTTC
TRBJ2-3	NA	NA	TRBV7-3	CASSPQGYVADTQYF	TGTGCCAGCAGCCCACAGGGATACGTAGCAGATACGCAGTATTTT
TRBJ1-4	few	TRBD1	TRBV6-5	CASSYQGEGEKLFF	TGTGCCAGCAGTTACCAGGGGGAGGGAGAAAAACTGTTTTTT
TRBJ1-2	NA	NA	TRBV29-1	CSVREGIQYGYTF	TGCAGCGTTCGTGAGGGGATTCAGTATGGCTACACCTTC
TRBJ1-1	NA	TRBD1	TRBV5-1	CASNWGTGSEAFF	TGCGCCAGCAATTGGGGGACAGGGTCTGAAGCTTTCTTT
TRBJ2-3	NA	NA	TRBV20-1	CSAPDSTNTDTQYF	TGCAGTGCTCCCGACAGTACGAACACAGATACGCAGTATTTT
TRBJ2-3	NA	NA	TRBV6-2/TRBV6-3	CASSYSKGSTDTQYF	TGTGCCAGCAGTTACTCGAAGGGGAGCACAGATACGCAGTATTTT
TRBJ2-4	NA	NA	TRBV2	CASKEDRAKNIQYF	TGTGCCAGCAAAGAGGATAGGGCCAAAAACATTCAGTACTTC
TRBJ2-1	few	TRBD2	TRBV20-1	CSARDTSGKTYNEQFF	TGCAGTGCTAGAGATACTAGCGGAAAAACCTACAATGAGCAGTTCTTC
TRBJ2-1	NA	NA	TRBV7-2	CASSLARLSGDAYNEQFF	TGTGCCAGCAGCTTAGCAAGGTTGTCGGGAGACGCCTACAATGAGCAGTTCTTC
TRBJ2-7	NA	NA	TRBV3-1	CASSHGEWGEQYF	TGTGCCAGCAGCCATGGGGAATGGGGCGAGCAGTACTTC
TRBJ2-3	few	NA	TRBV29-1	CSVSAKAADTQYF	TGCAGCGTTTCGGCGAAGGCTGCAGATACGCAGTATTTT
TRBJ2-1	NA	NA	TRBV24-1	CATSDRWGKPFSAEQFF	TGTGCCACCAGTGACCGCTGGGGTAAGCCATTTTCGGCTGAGCAGTTCTTC
TRBJ2-5	NA	NA	TRBV12-3/TRBV12-4	CASSSIGDLWTQYF	TGTGCCAGCAGTTCAATCGGGGACTTATGGACCCAGTACTTC
TRBJ1-1	few	NA	TRBV7-2	CASSSQENTEAFF	TGTGCCAGCAGCTCCCAGGAGAACACTGAAGCTTTCTTT
TRBJ1-1	few	NA	TRBV6-5	CASSRLANTEAFF	TGTGCCAGCAGCCGACTTGCGAACACTGAAGCTTTCTTT
TRBJ2-7	NA	NA	TRBV4-1	CASSPRWLYEQYF	TGCGCCAGCAGCCCCCGATGGCTGTACGAGCAGTACTTC
TRBJ2-1	NA	NA	TRBV6-5	CASSPGWGDLSKFF	TGTGCCAGCAGTCCGGGCTGGGGAGACCTAAGCAAGTTCTTC
TRBJ2-7	few	TRBD1	TRBV10-3	CAISVAGGPYEQYF	TGTGCCATCAGTGTGGCAGGGGGTCCCTACGAGCAGTACTTC
TRBJ2-5	NA	NA	TRBV7-2	CASSSPPGHETQYF	TGTGCCAGCAGCTCACCACCAGGGCATGAGACCCAGTACTTC
TRBJ2-7	many	TRBD1	TRBV6-6	CASSYGGQGEYEQYF	TGTGCCAGCAGTTACGGGGGACAGGGGGAGTACGAGCAGTACTTC
TRBJ1-2	NA	TRBD1	TRBV12-3/TRBV12-4	CASKPGGHGYTF	TGTGCCTCAAAACCAGGGGGGCATGGCTACACCTTC
TRBJ1-6	few	NA	TRBV5-1	CASSFGQRRNSPLHF	TGCGCCAGCAGCTTCGGACAGCGGCGTAATTCACCCCTCCACTTT
TRBJ2-5	many	TRBD2	TRBV6-6	CASSLGASGLSETQYF	TGTGCCAGCAGCCTGGGTGCTAGCGGCTTGAGTGAGACCCAGTACTTC
TRBJ2-3	NA	TRBD2	TRBV29-1	CSYGGGGRGTDTQYF	TGCAGCTACGGCGGCGGGGGGCGGGGAACAGATACGCAGTATTTT
TRBJ1-4	NA	NA	TRBV7-9	CDSTRVREKLFF	TGTGACAGCACCAGGGTTCGGGAAAAACTGTTTTTT
TRBJ2-3	NA	TRBD2	TRBV7-2	CASSPLSGGAADTQYF	TGTGCCAGCAGCCCCTTGAGCGGGGGGGCCGCAGATACGCAGTATTTT
TRBJ2-6	NA	NA	TRBV7-3	CASSLFAQPPRANVLTF	TGTGCCAGCAGCTTATTCGCTCAGCCACCTAGGGCCAACGTCCTGACTTTC
TRBJ2-2	few	NA	TRBV6-6	CASRNRESGELFF	TGTGCCAGCAGAAACAGGGAATCCGGGGAGCTGTTTTTT
TRBJ2-2	NA	TRBD2	TRBV9	CASSPQLAGVPGELFF	TGTGCCAGCAGCCCACAACTAGCGGGGGTCCCCGGGGAGCTGTTTTTT
TRBJ1-3	NA	TRBD1	TRBV6-6	CASWGGQDSGNTIYF	TGTGCCAGCTGGGGGGGACAGGACTCTGGAAACACCATATATTTT
TRBJ2-7	NA	TRBD2	TRBV27	CASSSGGRATEQYF	TGTGCCAGCAGTTCTGGCGGGAGGGCCACCGAGCAGTACTTC
TRBJ2-7	many	NA	TRBV12-3/TRBV12-4	CASSSYVEQYF	TGTGCCAGCAGCTCCTACGTCGAGCAGTACTTC
TRBJ2-5	NA	TRBD1	TRBV20-1	CSARDERTGGRETQYF	TGCAGTGCTAGAGATGAGCGGACAGGCGGACGGGAGACCCAGTACTTC
TRBJ2-1	NA	TRBD1	TRBV2	CASRGQGYNEQFF	TGTGCCAGCAGGGGACAGGGGTACAATGAGCAGTTCTTC
TRBJ2-1	NA	TRBD2	TRBV29-1	CSVSGGGVYNEQFF	TGCAGCGTTAGTGGGGGAGGGGTTTACAATGAGCAGTTCTTC
TRBJ2-7	NA	NA	TRBV6-5	CASSYNRGPGYEQYF	TGTGCCAGCAGTTACAATCGCGGCCCGGGCTACGAGCAGTACTTC
TRBJ2-7	few	NA	TRBV7-2	CASSLEVHDSYEQYF	TGTGCCAGCAGCTTAGAGGTACACGACTCCTACGAGCAGTACTTC
TRBJ2-3	once	NA	TRBV9	CASSGRTPLNTQYF	TGTGCCAGCAGCGGGAGGACGCCCCTAAATACGCAGTATTTT
TRBJ2-5	few	TRBD2	TRBV3-1	CASSQDRSGSAPETQYF	TGTGCCAGCAGCCAAGATAGGAGCGGGAGTGCGCCAGAGACCCAGTACTTC
TRBJ2-7	NA	TRBD1	TRBV4-3	CASSPSRQGGFYEQYF	TGCGCCAGCAGCCCAAGCCGACAGGGTGGGTTCTACGAGCAGTACTTC
TRBJ2-5	NA	TRBD2	TRBV20-1	CSAERGGVETQYF	TGCAGTGCGGAGCGGGGGGGGGTAGAGACCCAGTACTTC
TRBJ2-7	few	NA	TRBV3-1	CASSPHGGQTSEQYF	TGTGCCAGCAGCCCCCATGGGGGGCAGACGTCCGAGCAGTACTTC
TRBJ2-7	NA	TRBD2	TRBV20-1	CSAEAGVSYEQYF	TGCAGTGCCGAAGCGGGAGTCTCCTACGAGCAGTACTTC
TRBJ2-2	NA	NA	TRBV29-1	CSALGRFPNTGELFF	TGCAGCGCCCTAGGGCGCTTCCCGAACACCGGGGAGCTGTTTTTT